The clone carrying this TCR beta chain was picked up one time. The antigen remains unidentified. The data are from a study of cytomegalovirus exposure and HLA in healthy donors. The study, taken as a whole, reports: In a later analysis, TCR beta V- and J-gene trimming showed a link to a missense DCLRE1C variant.

Germline lookup yields CDR1 SGHTA and CDR2 FQGNSA. The V gene lost 5 bases and the J gene lost 6 bases, with 13 bases spanning the gap. This CDR3 is 14 amino acids long. PCR involved 60 Vbeta and 13 Jbeta primers. The assay was immunoSEQ multiplex PCR, and TCRdb's table has in-frame clones only and misses some. Of 100,000 or so clones listed, about four fifths are singletons. This chain joins TRBV7-2 and TRBJ2-2, with D possibly matching TRBD2 (6 bases). Specimen: PBMCs. The sequence came from a female donor in good health and CMV-seropositive. The CDR3 is CASSPAWGAGELFF. The CDR3 DNA is TGTGCCAGCAGCCCCGCGTGGGGGGCCGGGGAGCTGTTTTTT.